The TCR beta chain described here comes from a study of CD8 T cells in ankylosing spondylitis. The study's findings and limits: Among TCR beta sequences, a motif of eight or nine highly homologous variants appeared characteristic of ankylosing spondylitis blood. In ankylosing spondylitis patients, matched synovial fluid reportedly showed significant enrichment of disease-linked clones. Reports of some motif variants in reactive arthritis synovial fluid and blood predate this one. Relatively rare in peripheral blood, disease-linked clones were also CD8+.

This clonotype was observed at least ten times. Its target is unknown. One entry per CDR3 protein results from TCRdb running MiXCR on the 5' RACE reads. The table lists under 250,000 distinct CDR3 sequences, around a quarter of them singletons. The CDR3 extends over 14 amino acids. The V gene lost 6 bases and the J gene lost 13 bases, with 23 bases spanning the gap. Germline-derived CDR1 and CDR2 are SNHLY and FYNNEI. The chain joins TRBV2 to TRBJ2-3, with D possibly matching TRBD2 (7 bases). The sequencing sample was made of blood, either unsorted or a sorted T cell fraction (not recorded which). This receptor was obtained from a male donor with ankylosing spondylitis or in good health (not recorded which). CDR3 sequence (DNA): TGTGCCAGCAGCCCCCTAAATATAGGGGGGGAGAAGTATTTT. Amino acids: CASSPLNIGGEKYF.